Each of the 22 T cell receptor beta chains below was sequenced from the same sample in a study of CD8+ T cells in alopecia areata. Treatment specified: oral pan-JAK inhibitor, 5-10 mg twice daily. cDNA serving as the sequencing template came from extracted, reverse transcribed RNA. Libraries were prepared by immunoSEQ multiplex PCR; TCRdb keeps only in-frame clonotypes and omits some of them. Of 150,000 or so clones in the sample, around 50% are singletons; the top ten hold 15% to 20%. Material: CD8+ T cells sorted from blood, obtained at week 4, from a patient treated with tofacitinib. These receptors all come from a human donor with alopecia areata.

The V and J genes are TRBV7-9 and TRBJ2-7; D remains unclear. Germline CDR1 reads SEHNR; CDR2 reads FQNEAQ (reference sequence). The CDR3 runs 12 residues. V was cut by 4 bases and J by 5 bases, with 9 bases left in between. CDR3 DNA sequence: TGTGCCAGCAGCTACCTACAAGACGAGCAGTACTTC. It encodes CASSYLQDEQYF.

The V call is TRBV2, the J call TRBJ1-1, with a possible D match to TRBD1 (6 bases). Per the germline V gene, CDR1 is SNHLY and CDR2 is FYNNEI. CDR3 size: 14 residues. Trimming took 3 bases from V and 1 from J, leaving 9 bases between them. The DNA for the CDR3 is TGTGCCAGCAGTGATAGGGGGACGAACACTGAAGCTTTCTTT. Amino acids: CASSDRGTNTEAFF.

This clone was picked up a small number of times. The chain carries TRBV10-3 and TRBJ2-1, with TRBD1 matching 8 bases. V gave up 0 bases and J gave up 4 bases; unmatched junction bases: 8. The CDR3 is 17 amino acids. CDR1 and CDR2 (germline): ENHRY, SYGVKD. This CDR3 is CAISESGQGGPYNEQFF. The DNA for the CDR3 is TGTGCCATCAGTGAGTCTGGACAGGGAGGCCCTTACAATGAGCAGTTCTTC.

The CDR3 coding sequence is TGTGCCAGCAGCCTCTGGACAGGGAGGGCCAAAAACATTCAGTACTTC. Its translation is CASSLWTGRAKNIQYF. This chain links TRBV13 with TRBJ2-4, with 8 bases matching TRBD1. The CDR3 contains 16 residues. Germline loops: CDR1 PRHDT, CDR2 FYEKMQ (reference sequence). After removal of 5 bases from V and 1 base from J, the junction contained 7 bases not matched to a gene.

The V call is TRBV7-9, the J call TRBJ1-2; 10 bases are shared with TRBD1. Per the germline V gene, CDR1 is SEHNR and CDR2 is FQNEAQ (reference sequence). This CDR3 spans 15 amino acids. Trimming cost V 5 bases and J 7 bases; bases outside gene matches: 10. CDR3 amino acids: CASSHRDRGSGGYTF. For the CDR3, the DNA is TGTGCCAGCAGCCACCGGGACAGGGGTTCGGGTGGCTACACCTTC.

The chain joins TRBV29-1 to TRBJ2-3, with 7 bases lining up with TRBD1. The CDR3 has 12 residues. CDR1 SQVTM and CDR2 ANQGSEA come from the germline V gene. J lost 6 bases, V lost 7 bases, and 7 bases had no gene match. This chain's CDR3 is CSGTGPRDTQYF. In DNA, the CDR3 is TGCAGCGGGACAGGTCCAAGGGATACGCAGTATTTT.

J is TRBJ2-1 and V is TRBV5-1, with D perhaps matching TRBD2 (6 bases). CDR3 length equals 15 residues. Trimming removed 5 bases from V and 5 bases from J, with 17 bases in between. Germline values: CDR1 SGHRS, CDR2 YFSETQ. The chain's CDR3 is CASSSPTRGHNEQFF. In nucleotides, the CDR3 is TGCGCCAGCAGTTCGCCGACTAGGGGCCACAATGAGCAGTTCTTC.

The chain employs TRBV6-1 and TRBJ2-7; a weak D match, TRBD1 (6 bases). Trimming stripped 4 bases from V and 9 bases from J, with 10 bases between. The CDR3 loop spans 11 amino acids. CDR1 MNHNS and CDR2 SASEGT come from the germline V gene. The CDR3 sequence: CASSVWGRQYF. CDR3 nucleotides: TGTGCCAGCAGTGTGTGGGGGCGGCAGTACTTC.

This clone has a handful of counts. This chain uses TRBV10-3 with TRBJ2-7; a possible D gene is TRBD2 (5 bases). Germline assignment: CDR1 ENHRY and CDR2 SYGVKD. V lost 3 bases and J 6 bases, leaving 15 bases between the germline ends. This CDR3 comprises 14 residues. The CDR3 reads CAISDGSGLLEQYF. The CDR3 nucleotides read TGTGCCATCAGTGATGGGAGCGGCTTGCTCGAGCAGTACTTC.

The gene calls are TRBV30 and TRBJ1-2; D is perhaps TRBD1 (6 bases). The CDR3 has 13 residues. CDR1 is GTSNPN, CDR2 SVGIG, per germline (reference sequence). The V end lost 2 bases, the J end lost 6 bases, and 13 bases lay between the germline ends. CDR3 in DNA: TGTGCCTGGAGTTCAGGGGAGAGTAATGGCTACACCTTC. It codes for CAWSSGESNGYTF.

The chain carries TRBV6-5 and TRBJ1-2; D is perhaps TRBD1 (5 bases). The CDR3 is made up of 14 amino acids. CDR1 is MNHEY and CDR2 is SVGAGI in the germline V gene. Deletions cut 0 bases from V and 8 bases from J, with 13 bases between. CDR3 sequence (DNA): TGTGCCAGCAGTTACTCGTTCCTGGGGGTAGGCTACACCTTC. Protein: CASSYSFLGVGYTF.

V and J are TRBV10-3 and TRBJ2-1; D remains unclear. Trimming took off 0 bases at V and 0 bases at J, with 9 bases between the two ends. The V gene's germline CDR1 is ENHRY and CDR2 SYGVKD. The CDR3 is made up of 16 amino acids. The CDR3 reads CAISESSGSSYNEQFF. The CDR3 region has the DNA TGTGCCATCAGTGAGTCGTCAGGCAGCTCCTACAATGAGCAGTTCTTC.

V and J are TRBV7-3 and TRBJ2-3; 11 bases agree with TRBD2. J was trimmed by 0 bases and V by 5 bases; bases with no gene match: 10. Looked up from germline, CDR1 is SGHTA and CDR2 is FQGTGA. The CDR3 is 18 residues long. The CDR3 sequence is CASSLTSGAHLSTDTQYF. CDR3 nucleotide sequence: TGTGCCAGCAGCCTGACTAGCGGGGCCCATTTAAGCACAGATACGCAGTATTTT.

V gene TRBV11-2 combines with J gene TRBJ1-2; D ambiguous. The CDR3 spans 13 residues. V was pared by 5 bases and J by 8 bases, with 15 bases between. Looked up from germline, CDR1 is SGHAT and CDR2 is FQNNGV. The CDR3: CASSNGPLGGYTF. The CDR3 nucleotides read TGTGCCAGCAGCAACGGACCCCTCGGCGGCTACACCTTC.

This clone has just a few counts. J is TRBJ2-7 and V is TRBV11-2; D perhaps matches TRBD1 (6 bases). Germline CDR1 SGHAT, CDR2 FQNNGV. The V end lost 0 bases, the J end lost 1 base, and 10 bases lay between the germline ends. The CDR3 has 15 residues. The CDR3 loop reads CASSLEAGVSYEQYF. CDR3 nucleotides: TGTGCCAGCAGCTTAGAGGCAGGGGTATCCTACGAGCAGTACTTC. Full variable domain (remainder filled in from reference TRBV11-2 and TRBJ2-7): EAGVAQSPRYKIIEKRQSVAFWCNPISGHATLYWYQQILGQGPKLLIQFQNNGVVDDSQLPKDRFSAERLKGVDSTLKIQPAKLEDSAVYLCASSLEAGVSYEQYFGPGTRLTVT.

The rearrangement uses TRBV27 and TRBJ2-1; 11 nucleotides agree with TRBD2. V was pared by 3 bases and J by 7 bases, with 17 bases of the junction left unmatched. There are 19 residues in the CDR3. Germline CDR1 MNHEY, CDR2 SMNVEV (reference sequence). The CDR3, as DNA: TGTGCCAGCAGTTTGTCCTTTTCTCTCGGGGTAGCGGGGGGGAATGAGCAGTTCTTC. It translates to CASSLSFSLGVAGGNEQFF.

The genes are TRBV5-4 and TRBJ2-7, with 10 bases matching TRBD1. V lost 4 bases to trimming and J lost 4 bases; unmatched junction nucleotides: 11. The CDR3 runs 16 residues. CDR1 is SGHNT and CDR2 is YYREEE in the germline V gene (reference sequence). CDR3 sequence reads: CASSQEGTGEGYEQYF. DNA of the CDR3: TGTGCCAGCAGCCAAGAGGGGACAGGGGAAGGGTACGAGCAGTACTTC.

The chain has TRBV25-1 and TRBJ1-1; 8 bases align to TRBD1. J gave up 4 bases and V 7 bases, and 8 bases lay outside the gene matches. The V gene's germline CDR1 is MGHDK and CDR2 SYGVNS. This CDR3 comprises 14 residues. The CDR3 reads CASTIQGDGTEAFF. The CDR3 nucleotides are TGTGCCAGCACCATACAGGGGGATGGCACTGAAGCTTTCTTT.

J is TRBJ1-5 and V is TRBV27; the D is unclear. CDR1 MNHEY and CDR2 SMNVEV come from the germline V gene (reference sequence). The length of the CDR3 is 14 residues. Trimming removed 4 bases from V and 0 bases from J, with 7 bases in between. The CDR3 DNA is TGTGCCAGCAGTTACCGGGATAGCAATCAGCCCCAGCATTTT. Its protein product is CASSYRDSNQPQHF.

This clone has only a few counts. The chain couples TRBV29-1 to TRBJ1-2, with TRBD1 identical over 10 bases. From germline, CDR1 is SQVTM and CDR2 ANQGSEA. The CDR3 is 12 residues long. V was pared by 7 bases and J by 6 bases, with 5 bases of the junction left unmatched. CDR3 sequence: CSGDRGGNGYTF. The CDR3 nucleotides are TGCAGCGGGGACAGGGGTGGCAATGGCTACACCTTC.

This clone was seen only a few times. The genes are TRBV29-1 and TRBJ2-7; 9 nucleotides align to TRBD1. CDR3 length: 13 residues. The V and J ends lost 6 bases and 7 bases, in that order; junction bases with no gene match: 10. Germline V lookup: CDR1 SQVTM, CDR2 ANQGSEA. The chain's CDR3 is CSVGPGQGIEQYF. DNA for the CDR3: TGCAGCGTCGGGCCAGGACAGGGGATTGAGCAGTACTTC.

The chain carries TRBV4-2 and TRBJ2-1; D is perhaps TRBD2 (6 bases). CDR1 and CDR2 (germline): LGHNA, YNFKEQ. CDR3 length equals 14 residues. The germline V and J ends were trimmed by 2 bases and 8 bases, with 13 bases remaining between them. The CDR3 loop is CASSQFKGGDEQFF. The CDR3 coding sequence is TGTGCCAGCAGCCAATTCAAAGGCGGGGATGAGCAGTTCTTC.